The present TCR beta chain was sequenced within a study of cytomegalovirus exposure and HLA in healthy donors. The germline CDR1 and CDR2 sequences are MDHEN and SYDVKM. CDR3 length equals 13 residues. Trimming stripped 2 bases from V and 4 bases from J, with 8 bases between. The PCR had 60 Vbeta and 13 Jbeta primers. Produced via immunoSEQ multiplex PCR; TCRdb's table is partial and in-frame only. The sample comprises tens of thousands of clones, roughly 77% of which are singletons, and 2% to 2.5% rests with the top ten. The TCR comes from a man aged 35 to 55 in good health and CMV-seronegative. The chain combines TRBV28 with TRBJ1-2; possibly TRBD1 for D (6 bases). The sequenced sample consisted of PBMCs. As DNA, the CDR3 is TGTGCCAGCAGTTTACCACAGGGCTATGGCTACACCTTC. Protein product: CASSLPQGYGYTF.